This entry lists 15 T cell receptor beta chains sequenced from one sample in a study of blood T cells in healthy people across ages. A second PCR, run for 7 to 11 cycles, used a sample-barcoded 5' primer plus a J-beta primer mix. MiXCR was run by TCRdb on the 5' RACE reads, yielding one entry per CDR3 protein. The data contain 800,000 to 950,000 distinct CDR3 sequences, almost 30% of them singletons. The sample was also reused in another study, on T cells of mothers and their children.

Sequenced input: blood. The receptors were sampled from a woman in her forties in good health.

The CDR3 sequence is CASSRGRAGGYEQYF. CDR3 nucleotides: TGTGCCAGCAGCCGAGGCCGAGCGGGAGGTTATGAGCAGTACTTC. The chain is built from TRBV27 and TRBJ2-5, with 9 bases matching TRBD2. The CDR3 spans 15 residues. The V gene's germline CDR1 is MNHEY and CDR2 SMNVEV (reference sequence). With V trimmed by 6 bases and J by 11 bases, 16 bases remained unmatched.

At least ten counts were recorded for this clonotype. The chain is built from TRBV20-1 and TRBJ2-1; TRBD2 agrees at 7 bases. The CDR3 is 16 residues long. The trim removed 0 bases at V and 7 bases at J, leaving 12 bases unmatched. Per germline, CDR1 DFQATT and CDR2 SNEGSKA (reference sequence). DNA of the CDR3: TGCAGTGCTAGAGATGTGGGGCGGGGGAACTCTAATGAGCAGTTCTTC. Its translation is CSARDVGRGNSNEQFF.

In its sample, this clonotype was seen many times. The gene calls are TRBV18 and TRBJ2-7; D unresolved. The germline V and J ends were trimmed by 0 bases and 2 bases, with 11 bases remaining between them. Germline lookup yields CDR1 KGHSH and CDR2 LQKENI. The CDR3 totals 15 residues. The CDR3 reads CASSPPGWRTYEQYF. Written as DNA, the CDR3 is TGTGCCAGCTCACCACCAGGATGGCGGACCTACGAGCAGTACTTC.

This clonotype showed up many times. The CDR3 here is CASSFKGLAKNIQYF. In nucleotides, the CDR3 is TGTGCCAGCAGCTTTAAGGGATTAGCCAAAAACATTCAGTACTTC. This chain uses TRBV11-2 with TRBJ2-4; unclear D gene. This CDR3 is built from 15 residues. The germline V gene has CDR1 SGHAT and CDR2 FQNNGV. Trimming cost V 3 bases and J 0 bases, with 9 bases left between them.

This clonotype turned up a few times. The chain carries TRBV20-1 and TRBJ2-7, with D hard to call. CDR3 size: 13 residues. Germline V gives CDR1 DFQATT, CDR2 SNEGSKA (reference sequence). V was shortened by 5 bases and J by 4 bases, with 15 bases between the two germline ends. The CDR3 reads CSAPRTGIYEQYF. In nucleotides, the CDR3 is TGCAGTGCTCCCCGGACCGGTATTTACGAGCAGTACTTC.

The CDR3 is CASSLFRLASTDTQYF. The CDR3 DNA reads TGTGCCAGCAGTTTATTTCGGCTCGCCTCCACAGATACGCAGTATTTT. This rearrangement joins TRBV12-3 or TRBV12-4 to TRBJ2-3; no reliable D call. Trimming cost V 2 bases and J 2 bases, with 14 bases left between them. This CDR3 has 16 residues.

The V gene is TRBV10-3, the J gene TRBJ2-1, with TRBD2 as a possible D gene (7 bases). CDR3 size: 13 residues. CDR1 and CDR2 (germline): ENHRY, SYGVKD. V was pared by 6 bases and J by 9 bases, with 15 bases between. Here the CDR3 reads CAIRPQGGGEQFF. CDR3 bases: TGTGCCATCAGACCTCAGGGAGGGGGTGAGCAGTTCTTC.

The rearrangement uses TRBV12-3 or TRBV12-4 and TRBJ2-6, with D perhaps given as TRBD1 or TRBD2 (7 bases each). The CDR3 runs to 20 residues. V lost 5 bases, J lost 0 bases, and 23 bases lay in between. This CDR3 reads CASSTRWAGGLNSGANVLTF. The CDR3 DNA reads TGTGCCAGCAGTACCCGTTGGGCAGGGGGACTAAACTCTGGGGCCAACGTCCTGACTTTC.

The chain uses TRBV18 and TRBJ1-3, with D maybe TRBD1 (6 bases). In germline, CDR1 is KGHSH, CDR2 LQKENI. V was trimmed by 2 bases and J by 0 bases, leaving 11 bases between them. The CDR3 totals 16 residues. The CDR3 region is CASSPRGYDSGNTIYF. CDR3 bases: TGTGCCAGCTCACCAAGGGGGTACGACTCTGGAAACACCATATATTTT.

The chain recombines TRBV7-9 with TRBJ1-1; the D gene is possibly TRBD1 (6 bases). Trimming left V 10 bases short and J 4 bases short, with 16 bases between. From germline, CDR1 is SEHNR and CDR2 FQNEAQ (reference sequence). The CDR3 consists of 13 residues. Here the CDR3 DNA reads TGTGCCACCTCTGCCCAGGGGATCACTGAAGCTTTCTTT. Amino acid sequence: CATSAQGITEAFF.

This clonotype was found many times. The chain links TRBV7-2 to TRBJ1-4; possible D gene TRBD1, 5 bases. V shed 6 bases and J shed 8 bases, with 13 bases lying between them. The length of the CDR3 is 13 residues. Germline V gene lookup returns CDR1 SGHTA and CDR2 FQGNSA. CDR3 DNA sequence: TGTGCCAGCAGTTCTTACGGGGGGGAAAAACTGTTTTTT. This translates into CASSSYGGEKLFF.

This clonotype was detected ten times or more. This chain joins TRBV15 and TRBJ2-1; TRBD1 matches 7 bases. Germline CDR1 is LNHNV and CDR2 is YYDKDF (reference sequence). V shed 1 base and J 5 bases; nucleotides not matched to a gene: 11. The CDR3 totals 17 residues. The CDR3 loop is CATSRVGRGFLNNEQFF. The CDR3 DNA is TGTGCCACCAGCAGAGTGGGCAGGGGGTTTTTGAACAATGAGCAGTTCTTC. Full variable domain (outside the CDR3, taken from reference TRBV15 and TRBJ2-1): DAMVIQNPRYQVTQFGKPVTLSCSQTLNHNVMYWYQQKSSQAPKLLFHYYDKDFNNEADTPDNFQSRRPNTSFCFLDIRSPGLGDTAMYLCATSRVGRGFLNNEQFFGPGTRLTVL.

Many counts were recorded for this clonotype. V is TRBV20-1 and J is TRBJ2-7, with D possibly matching TRBD1 (5 bases). The CDR3 has 14 residues. Germline CDR1 is DFQATT and CDR2 is SNEGSKA (reference sequence). Trimming shortened V by 2 bases and J by 4 bases, and 15 bases separated the two germline ends. The CDR3 DNA follows: TGCAGTGCTAGATTGGCTACCAAGGGGTACGAGCAGTACTTC. Encoded protein: CSARLATKGYEQYF.

In this sample, this clonotype turned up many times. CDR3 bases: TGCGCCAGCAGCTTGGGGACTAGCGACTACTCCTACAATGAGCAGTTCTTC. This encodes CASSLGTSDYSYNEQFF. This chain links TRBV5-1 with TRBJ2-1, with 9 positions matching TRBD2. Germline CDR1 SGHRS, CDR2 YFSETQ. J was trimmed by 0 bases and V by 0 bases; bases with no gene match: 4. This CDR3 is built from 17 residues.

There are many counts of this clonotype. V gene TRBV5-1 combines with J gene TRBJ2-7, with D possibly TRBD1 on 5 matching bases. The germline V and J ends were trimmed by 0 bases and 3 bases, with 16 bases remaining between them. CDR3 length: 16 residues. Germline V gene sequence: CDR1 SGHRS, CDR2 YFSETQ. The DNA for the CDR3 is TGCGCCAGCAGCTTGGAACGTCAGGGCCGGAACTACGAGCAGTACTTC. Amino acids: CASSLERQGRNYEQYF.